The 9 T cell receptor beta chains in this list originate from one sample, sequenced in a study of shared clonotypes between healthy human individuals. Generated by immunoSEQ multiplex PCR, the TCRdb table keeps only in-frame clones and is missing some. The sample includes about 1.4 million clones, around 95% of them seen just once. Input material: naive CD4+ T cells sorted from blood. Subset reported: CD45RA+ positively selected. These receptor sequences come from a man aged 25 to 45 in good health.

The chain links TRBV5-1 to TRBJ2-1; D ambiguous. The V gene lost 0 bases and the J gene lost 0 bases, with 13 bases spanning the gap. Germline CDR1 is SGHRS and CDR2 is YFSETQ. This CDR3 is 17 amino acids long. CDR3 coding DNA: TGCGCCAGCAGCTTGGATCTACTCTCGAGCTCCTACAATGAGCAGTTCTTC. Residues: CASSLDLLSSSYNEQFF. The full variable domain, rest sourced from reference TRBV5-1 and TRBJ2-1, is KAGVTQTPRYLIKTRGQQVTLSCSPISGHRSVSWYQQTPGQGLQFLFEYFSETQRNKGNFPGRFSGRQFSNSRSEMNVSTLELGDSALYLCASSLDLLSSSYNEQFFGPGTRLTVL.

The chain combines TRBV30 with TRBJ2-7, with D possibly being TRBD2 (6 bases). This CDR3 comprises 14 residues. Trimming stripped 4 bases from V and 3 bases from J, with 16 bases between. Germline V gene lookup returns CDR1 GTSNPN and CDR2 SVGIG (reference sequence). The CDR3 is CAWNPGLSYYEQYF. The CDR3 region has the DNA TGTGCCTGGAACCCGGGACTTAGCTACTACGAGCAGTACTTC. Complete variable domain (other parts from reference TRBV30 and TRBJ2-7): SQTIHQWPATLVQPVGSPLSLECTVEGTSNPNLYWYRQAAGRGLQLLFYSVGIGQISSEVPQNLSASRPQDRQFILSSKKLLLSDSGFYLCAWNPGLSYYEQYFGPGTRLTVT.

The chain carries TRBV27 and TRBJ2-7; D perhaps matches TRBD2 (6 bases). Trimming removed 7 bases at V and 0 bases at J, with 22 bases between. Germline CDR1 reads MNHEY; CDR2 reads SMNVEV (reference sequence). The CDR3 spans 17 residues. This CDR3 is CASNSIPHSGTSYEQYF. CDR3 in DNA: TGTGCCAGCAATTCAATACCCCATAGCGGAACCTCCTACGAGCAGTACTTC.

V is TRBV7-2 and J is TRBJ2-5; 9 bases fit TRBD2. Germline loops: CDR1 SGHTA, CDR2 FQGNSA. The CDR3 is 18 amino acids. Trimming took 5 bases from V and 4 from J; bases not matched to a gene: 17. The CDR3, as DNA: TGTGCCAGCAGCAACCAGGGACTAGCACACCCCCGACCAGAGACCCAGTACTTC. This sequence encodes CASSNQGLAHPRPETQYF.

Regarding this clone: The sample holds other DNA sequences that translate to the same CDR3. This chain uses TRBV19 with TRBJ2-3; the D is unclear. Germline V gene sequence: CDR1 LNHDA, CDR2 SQIVND (reference sequence). CDR3 length equals 13 residues. Trimming left V 3 bases short and J 6 bases short, with 10 bases between. This CDR3 reads CASSIASPDTQYF. CDR3 nucleotide sequence: TGTGCCAGTAGTATTGCATCCCCTGATACGCAGTATTTT. Drawing the rest from reference TRBV19 and TRBJ2-3, the complete variable domain is DGGITQSPKYLFRKEGQNVTLSCEQNLNHDAMYWYRQDPGQGLRLIYYSQIVNDFQKGDIAEGYSVSREKKESFPLTVTSAQKNPTAFYLCASSIASPDTQYFGPGTRLTVL.

V gene TRBV5-1 combines with J gene TRBJ1-1; TRBD1 aligns across 7 bases. The CDR3 is 15 amino acids. The germline V gene has CDR1 SGHRS and CDR2 YFSETQ. V was clipped by 2 bases and J by 8 bases; unmatched bases: 12. Here the CDR3 reads CASSFTGTATAEAFF. As DNA, the CDR3 is TGCGCCAGCAGCTTTACCGGGACAGCGACAGCAGAAGCTTTCTTT.

The CDR3 bases are TGTGCCAGCAGTCACGATTACAATGAGCAGTTCTTC. The encoded protein is CASSHDYNEQFF. V and J are TRBV27 and TRBJ2-1; D call uncertain. The CDR3 loop spans 12 amino acids. Germline V gene data show CDR1 as MNHEY and CDR2 as SMNVEV (reference sequence). V dropped 5 bases and J dropped 4 bases, with 6 bases sitting between them.

The chain links TRBV10-3 to TRBJ2-1; the match to TRBD2 covers 11 bases. Germline CDR1 and CDR2: ENHRY and SYGVKD. This CDR3 region has 17 residues. V lost 0 bases to trimming and J lost 10 bases; unmatched junction nucleotides: 11. The CDR3 sequence is CAISESQETSGKDEQFF. CDR3 bases: TGTGCCATCAGTGAGTCTCAGGAGACTAGCGGGAAGGACGAGCAGTTCTTC.

V gene TRBV7-3 combines with J gene TRBJ2-3; D is unresolved. The V gene's germline CDR1 is SGHTA and CDR2 FQGTGA. The CDR3 loop spans 13 amino acids. V was cut by 4 bases and J by 5 bases, with 10 bases left in between. The CDR3 DNA follows: TGTGCCAGCAGCTCCGTCGTAGGAGATACGCAGTATTTT. Translation: CASSSVVGDTQYF.